These 5 T cell receptor beta chains came from one sample sequenced in a study of blood T cell repertoires in COVID-19. Sequencing was performed with immunoSEQ multiplex PCR; in TCRdb, only in-frame clones are kept and a portion is missing. This sample has more than 90,000 clones, with 75% to 90% found just once. Sequenced sample: peripheral blood. These receptor sequences come from a woman in her seventies with active or convalescent COVID-19.

In this sample, this clone turned up once. The rearrangement uses TRBV28 and TRBJ1-2; D unresolved. Trimming removed 10 bases at V and 3 bases at J, with 15 bases between. The V gene's germline CDR1 is MDHEN and CDR2 SYDVKM. The length of the CDR3 is 13 residues. The CDR3 loop is CATYKTFYYGYTF. The CDR3, as DNA: TGTGCCACTTATAAGACATTTTACTATGGCTACACCTTC.

The chain recombines TRBV27 with TRBJ2-7; D perhaps matches TRBD2 (5 bases). Per germline, CDR1 MNHEY and CDR2 SMNVEV (reference sequence). This CDR3 has 16 amino acids. The V end was cut by 0 bases, the J end by 4 bases, with 16 bases between. The CDR3 nucleotides read TGTGCCAGCAGTTTATCGCGACGGGGAGCTAGGTACGAGCAGTACTTC. It yields the protein CASSLSRRGARYEQYF.

The chain joins TRBV4-3 to TRBJ2-3; D may be TRBD2 (6 bases). CDR1 LGHNA and CDR2 YSLEER come from the germline V gene. The CDR3 sequence is 15 residues long. V lost 0 bases and J 9 bases, leaving 16 bases between the germline ends. CDR3 residues: CASSQESGLGGTQYF. The CDR3 DNA is TGCGCCAGCAGCCAAGAATCGGGGCTAGGAGGGACGCAGTATTTT.

This sequence joins TRBV19 and TRBJ2-1; no definite D call. The length of the CDR3 is 15 residues. Trimming removed 3 bases at V and 8 bases at J, with 17 bases between. The germline gives CDR1 LNHDA, CDR2 SQIVND (reference sequence). For the CDR3, the DNA is TGTGCCAGTAGTATCGGAGATGCGCCTGTCGATGAGCAGTTCTTC. Translated, it gives CASSIGDAPVDEQFF.

The rearrangement joins TRBV20-1 to TRBJ2-3; D is ambiguous. CDR1 is DFQATT, CDR2 SNEGSKA, per germline (reference sequence). V shed 3 bases and J shed 3 bases, with 7 bases lying between them. The CDR3 is 12 residues long. The CDR3 sequence: CSASLETDTQYF. CDR3 sequence (DNA): TGCAGTGCTAGTCTGGAGACAGATACGCAGTATTTT.